This TCR beta chain was identified in a study of shared clonotypes between healthy human individuals. TCRdb's table, derived via immunoSEQ multiplex PCR, lists solely in-frame clones and lacks some. The table has about 530,000 clones, around 96% seen once. This CDR3 is built from 14 residues. V shed 1 base and J shed 5 bases, with 12 bases lying between them. Per the germline V gene, CDR1 is SGHDT and CDR2 is YYEEEE. The rearrangement uses TRBV5-6 and TRBJ1-2; D is undetermined. The sample taken for sequencing was naive CD4+ T cells sorted from blood. Stated subset: CD45RA+ positively selected. This TCR was recovered from a woman aged 25 to 39 in good health. The CDR3 sequence is CASSLFSPPYGYTF. The DNA for the CDR3 is TGTGCCAGCAGCTTGTTCTCCCCGCCTTATGGCTACACCTTC.